These T cell receptor beta chains were read from a single sample in a study of tumor-infiltrating lymphocytes in primary liver carcinoma. MiXCR, run by TCRdb on the multiplex PCR reads, gives a single entry per CDR3 protein. The profile covers approximately 120,000 distinct CDR3 sequences, with approximately 64% appearing a single time and 8.4% taken by the ten largest. The sequenced sample consisted of liver tumor tissue from sampling region 3. Every receptor here comes from a woman in her sixties with primary liver carcinoma and hepatitis B virus infection. The CDR3 runs from the conserved cysteine through the conserved F or W. The D gene is left open where the match is weak. Where a row states a size, it is once, few, many or the class of an expanded clone; other rows omit it.

D: -
V: TRBV5-1
size: few
J: TRBJ1-4
CDR3: CASSLRGGVDEKLFF
DNA: TGCGCCAGCAGCTTGAGAGGAGGTGTCGATGAAAAACTGTTTTTT

D: TRBD2
V: TRBV11-3
size: -
J: TRBJ2-1
CDR3: CANSLGTSGELERFF
DNA: TGTGCCAACAGCTTAGGAACTAGCGGGGAGCTTGAGCGGTTCTTC

D: -
V: TRBV5-4
size: -
J: TRBJ2-7
CDR3: CASSTGRVPYEQYF
DNA: TGTGCCAGCAGCACAGGAAGGGTACCCTACGAGCAGTACTTC

D: -
V: TRBV10-2
size: -
J: TRBJ1-2
CDR3: CASSELEGGGYGYTF
DNA: TGCGCCAGCAGTGAGTTGGAAGGGGGAGGCTATGGCTACACCTTC

D: TRBD1
V: TRBV29-1
size: many
J: TRBJ1-5
CDR3: CSVGDRGDQPQHF
DNA: TGCAGCGTGGGGGACAGGGGAGATCAGCCCCAGCATTTT

D: -
V: TRBV5-5
size: -
J: TRBJ1-5
CDR3: CGSSFTQLTANQPQHF
DNA: TGTGGGAGCAGCTTCACACAGCTCACCGCCAATCAGCCCCAGCATTTT

D: -
V: TRBV29-1
size: few
J: TRBJ1-4
CDR3: CSATGTEGEKLFF
DNA: TGCAGCGCAACCGGGACGGAAGGAGAAAAACTGTTTTTT

D: -
V: TRBV7-9
size: -
J: TRBJ2-7
CDR3: CASSLRGGQTGLNYEQYF
DNA: TGTGCCAGCAGCTTAAGGGGGGGCCAGACCGGACTAAACTACGAGCAGTACTTC

D: TRBD2
V: TRBV5-4
size: many
J: TRBJ2-3
CDR3: CASSETSSSTDTQYF
DNA: TGTGCCAGCAGCGAGACTAGCTCTAGCACAGATACGCAGTATTTT

D: TRBD2
V: TRBV7-8
size: -
J: TRBJ2-1
CDR3: CASGYGTSGTHEQFF
DNA: TGTGCCAGCGGATACGGGACTAGTGGGACTCATGAGCAGTTCTTC

D: -
V: TRBV4-1
size: many
J: TRBJ2-3
CDR3: CASSQGRGTADTQYF
DNA: TGCGCCAGCAGCCAAGGAAGGGGGACCGCAGATACGCAGTATTTT

D: TRBD1
V: TRBV11-2
size: few
J: TRBJ2-3
CDR3: CASSLGVRTGVTDTQYF
DNA: TGTGCCAGCAGCTTAGGGGTTCGGACAGGGGTCACGGATACACAGTATTTT

D: -
V: TRBV28
size: -
J: TRBJ2-7
CDR3: CASTGNYEQYF
DNA: TGTGCCAGCACGGGAAACTACGAGCAGTACTTC

D: -
V: TRBV29-1
size: -
J: TRBJ1-2
CDR3: CSVDGVPDYGYTF
DNA: TGCAGCGTTGATGGGGTCCCGGACTATGGCTACACCTTC

D: TRBD1
V: TRBV5-1
size: -
J: TRBJ2-7
CDR3: CASSSGTGGGYEQYF
DNA: TGCGCCAGCAGCTCGGGAACAGGGGGCGGATACGAGCAGTACTTC

D: -
V: TRBV6-5
size: many
J: TRBJ1-4
CDR3: CASSYSYSRADLQLFF
DNA: TGTGCCAGCAGTTACTCGTATTCCAGGGCGGATCTTCAACTGTTTTTT

D: TRBD1
V: TRBV4-2
size: -
J: TRBJ1-3
CDR3: CTSSQGGQFGNTIYF
DNA: TGTACCAGCAGCCAAGGGGGACAGTTTGGAAACACCATATATTTT

D: TRBD1
V: TRBV18
size: few
J: TRBJ2-3
CDR3: CASSPRTGEGADTQYF
DNA: TGTGCCAGCTCACCCCGGACAGGGGAAGGGGCAGATACGCAGTATTTT

D: TRBD1
V: TRBV11-2
size: medium-sized
J: TRBJ2-1
CDR3: CASSSVQGKMHEQFF
DNA: TGTGCCAGCAGCTCTGTACAGGGGAAAATGCATGAGCAGTTCTTC

D: TRBD2
V: TRBV4-2
size: many
J: TRBJ2-7
CDR3: CASSQRTSGLSYEQYF
DNA: TGTGCCAGCAGCCAACGGACTAGCGGCCTATCCTACGAGCAGTACTTC

D: -
V: TRBV18
size: -
J: TRBJ1-5
CDR3: CASSSGQGWQPQHF
DNA: TGTGCCAGCTCATCGGGGCAGGGGTGGCAGCCCCAGCATTTT

D: TRBD1
V: TRBV11-3
size: -
J: TRBJ2-3
CDR3: CVSSHRTGTYTQYF
DNA: TGTGTCAGCAGCCATCGGACAGGCACATATACGCAATATTTT

D: TRBD1
V: TRBV18
size: -
J: TRBJ2-7
CDR3: CASSPPSGQGAYEQYF
DNA: TGTGCCAGCTCCCCACCGTCCGGACAGGGGGCCTACGAGCAGTACTTC